Shown below are 9 T cell receptor beta chains from a single sample sequenced in a study of response to subunit inactivated influenza vaccine. TCRdb independently ran MiXCR on the RT-PCR reads; one entry per CDR3 protein. This table holds about 570,000 distinct CDR3 sequences, about 10% found once. The data were also submitted as part of a second study, on T cells expressing NK-cell markers. That study adds: The TCR beta cDNA came from 5'RACE template switching with UMIs.

Sequencing used PBMCs from blood, obtained on the day of vaccination. These TCRs come from a man over 45 who received an inactivated influenza vaccine.

V and J are TRBV7-8 and TRBJ2-5, with D unresolved. Trimming took 8 bases from V and 3 from J, leaving 16 bases between them. The CDR3 has 14 amino acids. CDR1 is SGHVS, CDR2 FQNEAQ, per germline. In nucleotides, the CDR3 is TGTGCCAGCGGTCCCGGAAGGAAAGAAGAGACCCAGTACTTC. Translating gives CASGPGRKEETQYF.

This clonotype was detected ten times or more. This chain's CDR3 is CASSKLAGPSYEQYF. The CDR3 DNA follows: TGTGCCAGCAGTAAATTAGCGGGGCCCTCCTACGAGCAGTACTTC. This chain uses TRBV6-1 with TRBJ2-7, with 8 bases that match TRBD2. The CDR3 has 15 amino acids. Germline lookup yields CDR1 MNHNS and CDR2 SASEGT. V trimming: 5 bases; J trimming: 0 bases; junction bases outside the gene matches: 6.

The rearrangement links TRBV11-1 to TRBJ2-3, with 14 positions matching TRBD2. V trimming: 5 bases; J trimming: 2 bases; junction bases outside the gene matches: 9. This CDR3 is built from 18 residues. In germline, CDR1 is SGHAT, CDR2 FQDESV (reference sequence). CDR3 protein: CASSIWTSGGYHTDTQYF. CDR3 sequence (DNA): TGTGCCAGCAGCATCTGGACTAGCGGGGGGTATCACACAGATACGCAGTATTTT.

This clonotype was counted only a few times. The V gene is TRBV28, the J gene TRBJ2-5; no reliable D call. Trimming took 7 bases from V and 2 from J, leaving 8 bases between them. Per germline, CDR1 MDHEN and CDR2 SYDVKM. The CDR3 is 12 amino acids. In DNA, the CDR3 is TGTGCCAGCAACGGGCTACAAGAGACCCAGTACTTC. This translates into CASNGLQETQYF.

The sample holds a few counts of this clonotype. The chain is built from TRBV4-3 and TRBJ2-5; D ambiguous. Per germline, CDR1 LGHNA and CDR2 YSLEER. The CDR3 sequence is 15 residues long. V lost 0 bases, J lost 4 bases, and 12 bases lay in between. Here the CDR3 reads CASSQDWLGRETQYF. Here the CDR3 DNA reads TGCGCCAGCAGCCAAGATTGGCTAGGCAGAGAGACCCAGTACTTC.

This sequence joins TRBV5-6 and TRBJ1-1, with D possibly matching TRBD1 (5 bases). Per the germline V gene, CDR1 is SGHDT and CDR2 is YYEEEE. CDR3 length: 14 residues. V lost 4 bases, J lost 1 base, and 11 bases lay in between. Here the CDR3 reads CASSLGLPNTEAFF. CDR3 DNA sequence: TGTGCCAGCAGCCTGGGACTGCCGAACACTGAAGCTTTCTTT.

The V call is TRBV12-3 or TRBV12-4, the J call TRBJ1-5; possible D gene TRBD1, 6 bases. Deletions cut 6 bases from V and 3 bases from J, with 21 bases between. The CDR3 consists of 17 residues. The CDR3 is CASSSGGAAQSNQPQHF. In DNA, the CDR3 is TGTGCCAGCAGCAGTGGGGGGGCGGCGCAATCCAATCAGCCCCAGCATTTT.

The rearrangement joins TRBV5-1 to TRBJ2-4; 7 bases map to TRBD2. V lost 0 bases and J lost 0; bases outside the gene matches: 6. This CDR3 comprises 17 residues. Germline V gene lookup returns CDR1 SGHRS and CDR2 YFSETQ. The CDR3 region is CASSLDMAGVAKNIQYF. In DNA, the CDR3 is TGCGCCAGCAGCTTGGATATGGCGGGGGTAGCCAAAAACATTCAGTACTTC.

The CDR3 nucleotides are TGTGCCATCTCGAGACTAGCGGGGGCCTCCAACTTCAATGAGCAGTTCTTC. Translating gives CAISRLAGASNFNEQFF. This rearrangement joins TRBV10-3 to TRBJ2-1; TRBD2 matches 12 bases. Trimming took 8 bases from V and 6 from J; bases not matched to a gene: 14. Germline V gives CDR1 ENHRY, CDR2 SYGVKD. The CDR3 runs 17 residues.